This passage covers 19 T cell receptor beta chains from one sample sequenced in a study of shared clonotypes between healthy human individuals. Only in-frame clones appear in the TCRdb table, and some are missing; sequencing was by immunoSEQ multiplex PCR. The sample yields approximately 470,000 clones, roughly 80% seen once. The specimen sequenced was PBMCs. The receptors stem from a woman aged 40 to 55 in good health. Some clones in this sample may be carry-over from other donors' samples.

On this clone itself: Additional DNA sequences in this sample encode the identical CDR3. The chain joins TRBV4-1 to TRBJ2-3, with D unresolved. V was shortened by 1 base and J by 1 base, with 9 bases between the two germline ends. There are 15 residues in the CDR3. The V gene's germline CDR1 is MGHRA and CDR2 YSYEKL. CDR3 region: CASSQVGSRTDTQYF. DNA of the CDR3: TGCGCCAGCAGCCAAGTTGGTAGCCGCACAGATACGCAGTATTTT.

The chain has TRBV4-1 and TRBJ1-5, with 9 bases matching TRBD1. The CDR3 length is 19 residues. The germline CDR1 and CDR2 sequences are MGHRA and YSYEKL. J lost 4 bases, V lost 1 base, and 14 bases had no gene match. CDR3 coding DNA: TGCGCCAGCAGCCAAGGAACCCACTTGACAGGGGGTCGGAATCAGCCCCAGCATTTT. It encodes CASSQGTHLTGGRNQPQHF.

J is TRBJ2-1 and V is TRBV27, with D perhaps matching TRBD2 (6 bases). V was clipped by 5 bases and J by 10 bases, with 12 bases between them. The CDR3 contains 12 residues. From germline, CDR1 is MNHEY and CDR2 SMNVEV (reference sequence). The DNA of the CDR3 is TGTGCCAGCAGTCCGGAGGGTGGAGAGCAGTTCTTC. Its protein is CASSPEGGEQFF.

This clone was observed a single time. This chain connects TRBV5-4 to TRBJ2-1; D not certain. In germline, CDR1 is SGHNT, CDR2 YYREEE (reference sequence). CDR3 length equals 12 residues. Between the trimmed V and J ends, which lost 6 bases and 4 bases, there was a span of 8 bases. The CDR3 sequence is CASNSGYNEQFF. DNA of the CDR3: TGTGCCAGCAATTCCGGATACAATGAGCAGTTCTTC.

This sequence joins TRBV27 and TRBJ2-5, with unresolved D. The CDR3 consists of 17 residues. Trimming removed 2 bases at V and 0 bases at J, with 16 bases between. CDR1 is MNHEY, CDR2 SMNVEV, per germline (reference sequence). CDR3 nucleotide sequence: TGTGCCAGCAGTTTACTTGGGTTCGGACGCAACCAAGAGACCCAGTACTTC. Protein product: CASSLLGFGRNQETQYF.

This chain joins TRBV14 and TRBJ2-5; D tentatively reads TRBD1 or TRBD2 (6 bases each). The ends were cut back, 4 bases at V and 7 bases at J, with 16 bases in the middle. This CDR3 contains 14 residues. CDR1 and CDR2 from the germline V gene are SGHDN and FVKESK. The chain's CDR3 is CASSLWGAEGTQYF. The CDR3 nucleotides are TGTGCCAGCAGCCTGTGGGGGGCCGAGGGGACCCAGTACTTC. Drawing the rest from reference TRBV14 and TRBJ2-5, the complete variable domain is EAGVTQFPSHSVIEKGQTVTLRCDPISGHDNLYWYRRVMGKEIKFLLHFVKESKQDESGMPNNRFLAERTGGTYSTLKVQPAELEDSGVYFCASSLWGAEGTQYFGPGTRLLVL.

This clone was seen a handful of times. This sequence joins TRBV7-9 and TRBJ1-1, with D unclear. Germline V gene data show CDR1 as SEHNR and CDR2 as FQNEAQ (reference sequence). CDR3 size: 12 residues. V was pared by 5 bases and J by 1 base, with 5 bases between. The CDR3 bases are TGTGCCAGCAGCACCCAGAACACTGAAGCTTTCTTT. Amino acid sequence: CASSTQNTEAFF. Supplemented by reference TRBV7-9 and TRBJ1-1, the full variable domain reads DTGVSQNPRHKITKRGQNVTFRCDPISEHNRLYWYRQTLGQGPEFLTYFQNEAQLEKSRLLSDRFSAERPKGSFSTLEIQRTEQGDSAMYLCASSTQNTEAFFGQGTRLTVV.

Worth noting for this clone: A far bigger clonotype differs at one base, so this is likely a read error. Additional DNA sequences in this sample encode the identical CDR3. This chain joins TRBV5-4 and TRBJ1-2; 9 nucleotides line up with TRBD1. The CDR3 sequence is 14 residues long. From germline, CDR1 is SGHNT and CDR2 YYREEE (reference sequence). CDR3: CASSFGDRDYGYTF. CDR3 DNA: TGCGCCAGCAGCTTCGGGGACAGGGACTATGGCTACACCTTC. The entire variable domain, with the rest obtained from reference TRBV5-4 and TRBJ1-2, is as follows: ETGVTQSPTHLIKTRGQQVTLRCSSQSGHNTVSWYQQALGQGPQFIFQYYREEENGRGNFPPRFSGLQFPNYSSELNVNALELDDSALYLCASSFGDRDYGYTFGSGTRLTVV.

V and J are TRBV9 and TRBJ2-3; D gene ambiguous. The germline gives CDR1 SGDLS, CDR2 YYNGEE. V dropped 0 bases and J dropped 6 bases, with 17 bases sitting between them. There are 16 residues in the CDR3. The chain's CDR3 is CASSVEISQSPDTQYF. The CDR3 DNA follows: TGTGCCAGCAGCGTAGAGATTAGCCAATCGCCGGATACGCAGTATTTT.

The rearrangement joins TRBV11-2 to TRBJ1-5; the match to TRBD1 covers 10 bases. CDR1 and CDR2 from the germline V gene are SGHAT and FQNNGV. The CDR3 contains 18 residues. V lost 1 base to trimming and J lost 6 bases; unmatched junction nucleotides: 12. For the CDR3, the DNA is TGTGCCAGCAGCTTAGCTCCACTATCGGGACAGGGGATTCAGCCCCAGCATTTT. It specifies CASSLAPLSGQGIQPQHF.

This sequence joins TRBV4-1 and TRBJ1-1; TRBD1 matches 8 bases. V shed 0 bases, J shed 0 bases, and the junction held 12 bases outside the gene matches. The germline V gene has CDR1 MGHRA and CDR2 YSYEKL. The CDR3 extends over 19 amino acids. CDR3 DNA sequence: TGCGCCAGCAGCCAAGATTGGTTGCAGGGGGCGAGGGTGAACACTGAAGCTTTCTTT. Its protein is CASSQDWLQGARVNTEAFF.

In regard to this clone: A much bigger clone sits one base away, suggesting this may be a read error. The chain has TRBV6-1 and TRBJ2-5; 8 bases are shared with TRBD2. The CDR3 has 16 amino acids. Trimming at V came to 3 bases and at J to 3 bases, leaving 9 bases not matched to a gene. The germline V gene encodes CDR1 MNHNS and CDR2 SASEGT. CDR3 protein: CASSEGGSGVKETQYF. CDR3 sequence (DNA): TGTGCCAGCAGTGAGGGGGGTAGCGGGGTAAAAGAGACCCAGTACTTC.

In regard to this clone: Only one base separates this from a far larger clonotype, so it likely reflects a read error. The DNA for the CDR3 is TGTGCCAGCAGCTTAGGAATAGCGGCCGGGGAGCTGTTTTTT. It specifies CASSLGIAAGELFF. The chain recombines TRBV7-9 with TRBJ2-2, with D perhaps matching TRBD2 (6 bases). Germline CDR1 SEHNR, CDR2 FQNEAQ (reference sequence). Trimming stripped 1 base from V and 6 bases from J, with 9 bases between. This CDR3 spans 14 amino acids.

This chain joins TRBV28 and TRBJ2-1; D is ambiguous. With 1 base removed from V and 8 bases from J, the gap between germline ends came to 3 bases. CDR3 size: 11 residues. The germline V gene has CDR1 MDHEN and CDR2 SYDVKM. This CDR3 is CASSLYDEQFF. In DNA form, the CDR3 reads TGTGCCAGCAGTTTATACGATGAGCAGTTCTTC.

The J gene is TRBJ2-1, the V gene TRBV30, with D perhaps matching TRBD2 (7 bases). CDR3 length: 17 residues. Germline CDR1 and CDR2: GTSNPN and SVGIG (reference sequence). Trimming removed 5 bases at V and 4 bases at J, with 24 bases between. The chain's CDR3 is CAWSLDPGRGGYNEQFF. The CDR3 DNA is TGTGCCTGGTCCCTGGATCCGGGAAGGGGGGGTTACAATGAGCAGTTCTTC. Complete variable domain (other parts from reference TRBV30 and TRBJ2-1): SQTIHQWPATLVQPVGSPLSLECTVEGTSNPNLYWYRQAAGRGLQLLFYSVGIGQISSEVPQNLSASRPQDRQFILSSKKLLLSDSGFYLCAWSLDPGRGGYNEQFFGPGTRLTVL.

The chain employs TRBV9 and TRBJ2-4; 10 nucleotides agree with TRBD2. From germline, CDR1 is SGDLS and CDR2 YYNGEE. The J segment lost 8 bases and the V segment lost 2 bases, leaving 7 bases of the junction unmatched. This CDR3 region has 15 residues. The CDR3 reads CASSVGTSDNDIQYF. DNA of the CDR3: TGTGCCAGCAGCGTGGGGACTAGCGATAATGACATTCAGTACTTC.

This clone was counted only a few times. The chain couples TRBV7-2 to TRBJ2-2; 7 bases align to TRBD1. V trimming: 4 bases; J trimming: 6 bases; junction bases outside the gene matches: 2. CDR1 SGHTA and CDR2 FQGNSA come from the germline V gene. The CDR3 is made up of 13 amino acids. DNA of the CDR3: TGTGCCAGCAGCTCCGACAGGGCCGGGGAGCTGTTTTTT. Translated: CASSSDRAGELFF.

The chain joins TRBV11-2 to TRBJ2-7, with D possibly matching TRBD2 (5 bases). The CDR3 sequence is 13 residues long. V was cut by 6 bases and J by 3 bases, with 12 bases left in between. Germline V gene sequence: CDR1 SGHAT, CDR2 FQNNGV. CDR3 region: CASSQSGSYEQYF. The CDR3 DNA sequence: TGTGCCAGCAGTCAGAGCGGTAGCTACGAGCAGTACTTC.

A few counts support this clone. A much larger clone lies a single base off, so this may be a read error. The J gene is TRBJ2-2, the V gene TRBV9; D is ambiguous. CDR3 length: 14 residues. Germline assignment: CDR1 SGDLS and CDR2 YYNGEE. The V end was cut by 6 bases, the J end by 2 bases, with 11 bases between. This CDR3 is CASKIRVNTGELFF. CDR3 coding DNA: TGTGCCAGCAAGATCCGGGTCAACACCGGGGAGCTGTTTTTT.